The present TCR beta chain was sequenced within a study of T cell changes during pregnancy in multiple sclerosis. The assay was immunoSEQ multiplex PCR, and TCRdb's table has in-frame clones only and misses some. The data hold some 89,000 clones, with about 94% observed a single time. The starting material was peripheral blood, obtained in the third trimester of pregnancy. This receptor was identified in a female donor with multiple sclerosis, enrolled in a pregnancy study.

CDR3 in DNA: TGTGCCAGCTCACCACCGGAGAGGGCTAGCACAGATACGCAGTATTTT. Its protein product is CASSPPERASTDTQYF. The V gene is TRBV18, the J gene TRBJ2-3, with D perhaps TRBD2 (5 bases). The CDR3 length is 16 residues. The V and J ends lost 0 bases and 0 bases respectively, with 10 bases between them. CDR1 is KGHSH, CDR2 LQKENI, per germline.